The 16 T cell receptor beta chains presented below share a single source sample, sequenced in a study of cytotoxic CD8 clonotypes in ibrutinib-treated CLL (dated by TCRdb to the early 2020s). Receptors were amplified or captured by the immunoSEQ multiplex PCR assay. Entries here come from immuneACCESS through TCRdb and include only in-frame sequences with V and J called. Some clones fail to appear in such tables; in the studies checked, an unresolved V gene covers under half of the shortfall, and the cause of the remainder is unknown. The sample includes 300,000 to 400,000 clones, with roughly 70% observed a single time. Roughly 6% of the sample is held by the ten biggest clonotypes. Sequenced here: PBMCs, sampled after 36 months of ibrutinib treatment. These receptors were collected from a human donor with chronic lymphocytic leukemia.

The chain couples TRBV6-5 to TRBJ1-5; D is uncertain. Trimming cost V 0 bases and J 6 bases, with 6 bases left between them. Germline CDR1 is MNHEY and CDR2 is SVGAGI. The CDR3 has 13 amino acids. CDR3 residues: CASSYSSIQPQHF. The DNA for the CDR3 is TGTGCCAGCAGTTACTCGTCGATTCAGCCCCAGCATTTT.

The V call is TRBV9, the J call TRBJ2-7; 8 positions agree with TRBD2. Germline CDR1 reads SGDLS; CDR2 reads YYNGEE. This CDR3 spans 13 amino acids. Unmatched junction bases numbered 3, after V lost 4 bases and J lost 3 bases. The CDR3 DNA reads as TGTGCCAGCAGCTTCGGGACTAGCTACGAGCAGTACTTC. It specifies CASSFGTSYEQYF. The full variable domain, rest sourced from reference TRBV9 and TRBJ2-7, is DSGVTQTPKHLITATGQRVTLRCSPRSGDLSVYWYQQSLDQGLQFLIQYYNGEERAKGNILERFSAQQFPDLHSELNLSSLELGDSALYFCASSFGTSYEQYFGPGTRLTVT.

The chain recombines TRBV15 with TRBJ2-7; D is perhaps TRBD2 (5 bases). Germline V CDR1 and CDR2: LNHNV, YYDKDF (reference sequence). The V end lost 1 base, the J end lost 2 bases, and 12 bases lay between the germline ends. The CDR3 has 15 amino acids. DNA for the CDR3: TGTGCCACCAGCAGAGGGGCGGGCCCCCCCTACGAGCAGTACTTC. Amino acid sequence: CATSRGAGPPYEQYF. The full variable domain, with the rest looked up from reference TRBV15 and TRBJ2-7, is DAMVIQNPRYQVTQFGKPVTLSCSQTLNHNVMYWYQQKSSQAPKLLFHYYDKDFNNEADTPDNFQSRRPNTSFCFLDIRSPGLGDTAMYLCATSRGAGPPYEQYFGPGTRLTVT.

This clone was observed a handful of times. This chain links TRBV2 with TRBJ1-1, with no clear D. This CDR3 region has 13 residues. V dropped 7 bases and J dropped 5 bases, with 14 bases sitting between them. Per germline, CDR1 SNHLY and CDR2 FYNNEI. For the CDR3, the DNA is TGTGCCAGCAAAGCGGCGGGGAGGACTGAAGCTTTCTTT. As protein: CASKAAGRTEAFF.

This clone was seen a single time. CDR3 DNA: TGTGCCAGCAGTAAACCTGCCAGCTCTGGAAACACCATATATTTT. It translates to CASSKPASSGNTIYF. The chain employs TRBV6-5 and TRBJ1-3; D is unresolved. This CDR3 comprises 15 residues. In germline, CDR1 is MNHEY, CDR2 SVGAGI. The V gene lost 5 bases and the J gene lost 0 bases, with 11 bases spanning the gap.

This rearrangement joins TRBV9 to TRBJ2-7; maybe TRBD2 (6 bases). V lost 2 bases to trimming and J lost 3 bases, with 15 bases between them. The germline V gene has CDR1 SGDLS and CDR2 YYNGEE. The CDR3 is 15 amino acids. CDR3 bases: TGTGCCAGCAGCGTGTCCGGGAGCTCGGTCTACGAGCAGTACTTC. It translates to CASSVSGSSVYEQYF.

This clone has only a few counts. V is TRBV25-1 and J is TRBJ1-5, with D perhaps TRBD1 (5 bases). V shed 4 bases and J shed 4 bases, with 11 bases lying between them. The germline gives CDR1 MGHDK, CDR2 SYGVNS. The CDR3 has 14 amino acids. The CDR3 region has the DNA TGTGCCAGCAGTGGCAGGGAGGGTAATCAGCCCCAGCATTTT. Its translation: CASSGREGNQPQHF.

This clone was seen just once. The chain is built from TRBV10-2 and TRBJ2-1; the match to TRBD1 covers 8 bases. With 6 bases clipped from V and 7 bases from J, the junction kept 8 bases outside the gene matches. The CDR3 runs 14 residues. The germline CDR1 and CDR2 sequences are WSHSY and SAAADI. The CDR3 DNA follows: TGCGCCAGCAGACCCGGACAGGGCTTGAATGAGCAGTTCTTC. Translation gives CASRPGQGLNEQFF.

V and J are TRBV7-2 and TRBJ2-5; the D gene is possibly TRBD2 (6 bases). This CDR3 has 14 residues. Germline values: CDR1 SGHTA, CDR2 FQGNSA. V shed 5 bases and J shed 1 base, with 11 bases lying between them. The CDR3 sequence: CASSPGDFQETQYF. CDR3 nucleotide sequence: TGTGCCAGCAGCCCCGGGGACTTCCAAGAGACCCAGTACTTC.

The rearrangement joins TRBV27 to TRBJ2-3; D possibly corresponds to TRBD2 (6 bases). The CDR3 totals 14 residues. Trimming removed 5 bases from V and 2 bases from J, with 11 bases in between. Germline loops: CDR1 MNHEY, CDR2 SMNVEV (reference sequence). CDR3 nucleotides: TGTGCCAGCAGTCCGGAGGGGTACACAGATACGCAGTATTTT. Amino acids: CASSPEGYTDTQYF.

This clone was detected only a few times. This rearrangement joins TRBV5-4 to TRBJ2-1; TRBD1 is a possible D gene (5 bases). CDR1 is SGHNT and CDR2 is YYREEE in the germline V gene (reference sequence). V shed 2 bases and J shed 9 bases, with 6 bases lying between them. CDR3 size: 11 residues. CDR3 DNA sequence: TGTGCCAGCAGCTTCCAGGGTGAGCAGTTCTTC. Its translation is CASSFQGEQFF.

CDR3 sequence: CASSLVGGAPFSPLHF. The CDR3 DNA reads as TGCGCCAGCAGCTTGGTTGGGGGGGCCCCTTTTTCACCCCTCCACTTT. The chain has TRBV5-1 and TRBJ1-6; D perhaps matches TRBD1 (6 bases). The V end lost 0 bases, the J end lost 9 bases, and 16 bases lay between the germline ends. The CDR3 has 16 residues. The germline gives CDR1 SGHRS, CDR2 YFSETQ. Full variable domain (remainder filled in from reference TRBV5-1 and TRBJ1-6): KAGVTQTPRYLIKTRGQQVTLSCSPISGHRSVSWYQQTPGQGLQFLFEYFSETQRNKGNFPGRFSGRQFSNSRSEMNVSTLELGDSALYLCASSLVGGAPFSPLHFGNGTRLTVT.

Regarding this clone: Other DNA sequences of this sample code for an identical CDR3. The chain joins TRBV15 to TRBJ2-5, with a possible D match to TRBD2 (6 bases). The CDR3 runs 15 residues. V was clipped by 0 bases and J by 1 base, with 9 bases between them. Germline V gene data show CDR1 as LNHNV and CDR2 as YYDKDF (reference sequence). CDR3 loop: CATSREGGSQETQYF. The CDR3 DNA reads TGTGCCACCAGCAGAGAGGGGGGAAGCCAAGAGACCCAGTACTTC.

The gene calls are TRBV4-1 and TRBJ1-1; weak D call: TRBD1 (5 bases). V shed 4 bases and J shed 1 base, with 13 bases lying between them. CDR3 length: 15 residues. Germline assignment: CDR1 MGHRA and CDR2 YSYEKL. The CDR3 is CASSLREGRNTEAFF. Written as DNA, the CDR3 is TGCGCCAGCAGCCTCAGGGAGGGGAGGAACACTGAAGCTTTCTTT.

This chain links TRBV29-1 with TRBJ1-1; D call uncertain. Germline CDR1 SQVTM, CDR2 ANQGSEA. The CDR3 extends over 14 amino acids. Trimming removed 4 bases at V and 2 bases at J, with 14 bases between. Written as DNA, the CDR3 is TGCAGCGTTGTTGGGGTAGGGATCAACACTGAAGCTTTCTTT. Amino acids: CSVVGVGINTEAFF.

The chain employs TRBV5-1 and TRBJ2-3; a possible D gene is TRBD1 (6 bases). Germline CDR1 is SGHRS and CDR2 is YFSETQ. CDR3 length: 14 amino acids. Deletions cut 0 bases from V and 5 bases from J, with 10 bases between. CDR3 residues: CASSLGGPVDTQYF. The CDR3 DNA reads TGCGCCAGCAGCTTGGGGGGGCCAGTAGATACGCAGTATTTT. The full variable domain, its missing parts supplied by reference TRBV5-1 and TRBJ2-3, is KAGVTQTPRYLIKTRGQQVTLSCSPISGHRSVSWYQQTPGQGLQFLFEYFSETQRNKGNFPGRFSGRQFSNSRSEMNVSTLELGDSALYLCASSLGGPVDTQYFGPGTRLTVL.